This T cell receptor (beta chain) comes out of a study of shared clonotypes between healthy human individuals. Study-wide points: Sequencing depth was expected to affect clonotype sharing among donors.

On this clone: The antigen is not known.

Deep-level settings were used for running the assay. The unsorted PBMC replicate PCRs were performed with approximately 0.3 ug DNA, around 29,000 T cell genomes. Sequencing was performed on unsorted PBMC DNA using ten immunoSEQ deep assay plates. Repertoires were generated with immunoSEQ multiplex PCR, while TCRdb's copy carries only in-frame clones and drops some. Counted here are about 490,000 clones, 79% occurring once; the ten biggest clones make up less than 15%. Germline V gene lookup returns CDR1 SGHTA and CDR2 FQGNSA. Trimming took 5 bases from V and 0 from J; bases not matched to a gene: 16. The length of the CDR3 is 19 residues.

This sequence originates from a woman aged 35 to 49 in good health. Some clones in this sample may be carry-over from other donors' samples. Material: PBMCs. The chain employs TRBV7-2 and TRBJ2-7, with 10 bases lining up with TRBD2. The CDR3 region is CASSTSPGLAPASSYEQYF. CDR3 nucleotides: TGTGCCAGCAGCACATCGCCGGGACTAGCGCCAGCAAGCTCCTACGAGCAGTACTTC.